The clone carrying this T cell receptor (beta chain) was picked up many times. Its antigen is not known. V lost 0 bases and J lost 7; bases outside the gene matches: 11. Germline loops: CDR1 SQVTM, CDR2 ANQGSEA. CDR3 length: 15 residues. The data derive from a study of neurological immune-mediated disorders. Overall study: Of the approximately 34 patients with multiple sclerosis, roughly 30 had relapsing-remitting MS, whereas the remaining 3 had secondary progressive MS. Study-wide findings and caveats: No expanded-clone CDR3 amino acid sequence recurred across subjects, suggesting private TCR-beta repertoires. HTLV-1-associated myelopathy showed the most TCR clonal expansion; multiple sclerosis the least, below healthy controls. A possible signature appeared as one related-CDR3 cluster, in which phylogenetic grouping placed the repertoires of 18 of 34 multiple sclerosis patients.

TCRdb analysed the 5' RACE reads with MiXCR anew, one entry per CDR3 protein. This sample has nearly 60,000 distinct CDR3 sequences, with 3% to 4.5% found just once. The chain employs TRBV29-1 and TRBJ1-2, with TRBD1 matching 7 bases. The sample taken for sequencing was PBMCs. The clonotype originates from a woman in her twenties or thirties with multiple sclerosis. The CDR3 loop reads CSVEDHRGIYRGYTF. The CDR3 DNA follows: TGCAGCGTTGAAGACCACAGGGGAATATATCGTGGCTACACCTTC.